These T cell receptor beta chains were read from a single sample in a study of blood T cell repertoires in COVID-19. The table came from immunoSEQ multiplex PCR; TCRdb's copy has only in-frame clones and leaves some out. The data hold approximately 150,000 clones, with around three quarters observed a single time. The specimen was peripheral blood. All receptors derive from a man between 60 and 75 years old with acute or convalescent COVID-19. The CDR3 runs from the conserved cysteine through the conserved F or W. Each record gives: V gene, CDR3 length, D gene, J gene, clone size, CDR3 protein, CDR3 DNA. A D gene is named only where the DNA matches it firmly. Not all rows give a size; the values are once, few, many and, for expanded clones, a class.

V: TRBV14
length: 14
D: TRBD2
J: TRBJ2-1
size: .
CDR3: CASSPFSGVNEQFF
DNA: TGTGCCAGCAGCCCCTTTAGCGGGGTTAATGAGCAGTTCTTC

V: TRBV19
length: 16
D: .
J: TRBJ1-5
size: many
CDR3: CATSKGGILSNQPQHF
DNA: TGTGCCACTTCAAAGGGAGGAATACTTAGCAATCAGCCCCAGCATTTT

V: TRBV2
length: 15
D: TRBD1
J: TRBJ1-2
size: .
CDR3: CASRVDRAVGGGYTF
DNA: TGTGCCAGCAGGGTGGACAGGGCGGTAGGAGGGGGCTACACCTTC

V: TRBV12-3/TRBV12-4
length: 13
D: .
J: TRBJ2-5
size: .
CDR3: CASSDSTSKTQYF
DNA: TGTGCCAGCAGCGACTCGACGTCGAAGACCCAGTACTTC

V: TRBV29-1
length: 12
D: .
J: TRBJ1-5
size: .
CDR3: CSVGGINQPQHF
DNA: TGCAGCGTGGGGGGGATCAATCAGCCCCAGCATTTT

V: TRBV28
length: 18
D: TRBD2
J: TRBJ2-2
size: few
CDR3: CASSLLAGGIRNSGELFF
DNA: TGTGCCAGCAGTTTATTAGCGGGAGGAATCCGTAATTCCGGGGAGCTGTTTTTT

V: TRBV28
length: 15
D: TRBD2
J: TRBJ2-1
size: few
CDR3: CASSFLLAGNNEQFF
DNA: TGTGCCAGCAGTTTCTTACTAGCGGGTAACAATGAGCAGTTCTTC

V: TRBV19
length: 13
D: .
J: TRBJ2-5
size: .
CDR3: CASSINGGETQYF
DNA: TGTGCCAGTAGTATTAATGGGGGGGAGACCCAGTACTTC

V: TRBV9
length: 16
D: TRBD2
J: TRBJ2-3
size: .
CDR3: CASSARGGRNSDTQYF
DNA: TGTGCCAGCAGCGCTAGAGGCGGGAGAAACTCAGATACGCAGTATTTT

V: TRBV30
length: 13
D: TRBD1
J: TRBJ2-7
size: .
CDR3: CAWGDRVGDEQYF
DNA: TGTGCCTGGGGGGACAGGGTTGGGGACGAGCAGTACTTC

V: TRBV10-2
length: 15
D: TRBD1
J: TRBJ1-4
size: few
CDR3: CASSESGTVPEKLFF
DNA: TGCGCCAGCAGTGAGTCCGGGACAGTACCTGAAAAACTGTTTTTT